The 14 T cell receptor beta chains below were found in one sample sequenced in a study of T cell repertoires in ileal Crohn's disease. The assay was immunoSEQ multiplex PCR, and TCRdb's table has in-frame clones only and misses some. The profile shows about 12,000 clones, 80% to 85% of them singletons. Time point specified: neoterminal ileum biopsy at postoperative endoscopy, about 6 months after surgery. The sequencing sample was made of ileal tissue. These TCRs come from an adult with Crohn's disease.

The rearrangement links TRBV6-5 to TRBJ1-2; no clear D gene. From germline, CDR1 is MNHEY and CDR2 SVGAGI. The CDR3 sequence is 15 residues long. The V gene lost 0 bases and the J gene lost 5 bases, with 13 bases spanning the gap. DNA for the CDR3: TGTGCCAGCAGTTACTCTGGACTTTTGGTATATGGCTACACCTTC. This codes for CASSYSGLLVYGYTF.

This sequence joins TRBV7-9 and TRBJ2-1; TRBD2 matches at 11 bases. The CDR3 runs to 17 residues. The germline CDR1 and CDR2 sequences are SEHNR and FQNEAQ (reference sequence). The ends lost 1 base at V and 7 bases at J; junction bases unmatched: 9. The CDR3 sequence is CASSLEAMASGRNEQFF. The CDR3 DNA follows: TGTGCCAGCAGCTTAGAGGCTATGGCTAGCGGGAGGAATGAGCAGTTCTTC.

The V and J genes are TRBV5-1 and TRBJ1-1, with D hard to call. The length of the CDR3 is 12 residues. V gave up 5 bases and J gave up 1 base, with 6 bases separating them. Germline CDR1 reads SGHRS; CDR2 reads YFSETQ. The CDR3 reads CASREPNTEAFF. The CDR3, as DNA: TGCGCCAGCAGGGAGCCGAACACTGAAGCTTTCTTT.

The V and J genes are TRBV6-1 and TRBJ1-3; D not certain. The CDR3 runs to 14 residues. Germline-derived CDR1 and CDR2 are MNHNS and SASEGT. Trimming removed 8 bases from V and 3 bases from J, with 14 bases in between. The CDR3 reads CASATREDGNTIYF. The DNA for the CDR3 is TGTGCCAGCGCCACCCGGGAGGATGGAAACACCATATATTTT.

This CDR3 reads CASSQGRETQYF. The CDR3 nucleotides are TGCGCCAGCAGCCAGGGGCGCGAGACCCAGTACTTC. The chain carries TRBV4-1 and TRBJ2-5; TRBD1 might be the D (5 bases). Germline V gene sequence: CDR1 MGHRA, CDR2 YSYEKL. The CDR3 runs to 12 residues. The ends were cut back, 3 bases at V and 5 bases at J, with 7 bases in the middle.

CDR3 amino acids: CASSLGAGRMNTEAFF. CDR3 nucleotide sequence: TGTGCCAGCAGCTTAGGCGCGGGACGTATGAACACTGAAGCTTTCTTT. The V gene is TRBV11-3, the J gene TRBJ1-1, with a weak D call TRBD1 (5 bases). Per the germline V gene, CDR1 is SGHNT and CDR2 is YENEEA. The CDR3 sequence is 16 residues long. V lost 1 base, J lost 0 bases, and 12 bases lay in between.

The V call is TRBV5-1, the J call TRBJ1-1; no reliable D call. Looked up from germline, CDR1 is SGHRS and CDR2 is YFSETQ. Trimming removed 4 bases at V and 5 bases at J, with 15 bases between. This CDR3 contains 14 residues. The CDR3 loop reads CASSPSGEGTEAFF. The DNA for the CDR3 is TGCGCCAGCAGCCCCTCCGGGGAAGGGACTGAAGCTTTCTTT.

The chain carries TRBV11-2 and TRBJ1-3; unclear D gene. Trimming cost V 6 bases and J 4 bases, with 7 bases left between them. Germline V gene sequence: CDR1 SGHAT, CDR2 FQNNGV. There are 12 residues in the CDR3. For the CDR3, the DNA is TGTGCCAGCAGGTTGCAGGGAAACACCATATATTTT. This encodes CASRLQGNTIYF.

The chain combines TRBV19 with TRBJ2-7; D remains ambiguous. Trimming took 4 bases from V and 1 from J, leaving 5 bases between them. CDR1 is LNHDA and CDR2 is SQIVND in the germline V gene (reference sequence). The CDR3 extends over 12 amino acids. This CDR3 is CASSTGSYEQYF. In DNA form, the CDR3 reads TGTGCCAGTAGTACCGGGTCCTACGAGCAGTACTTC.

In nucleotides, the CDR3 is TGCGCCAGCAGCCAAGTCCCCCCAGAATTTAATGAAAAACTGTTTTTT. Residues: CASSQVPPEFNEKLFF. The chain couples TRBV4-1 to TRBJ1-4; D gene unclear. The CDR3 consists of 16 residues. From germline, CDR1 is MGHRA and CDR2 YSYEKL. Trimming took 1 base from V and 4 from J, leaving 13 bases between them.

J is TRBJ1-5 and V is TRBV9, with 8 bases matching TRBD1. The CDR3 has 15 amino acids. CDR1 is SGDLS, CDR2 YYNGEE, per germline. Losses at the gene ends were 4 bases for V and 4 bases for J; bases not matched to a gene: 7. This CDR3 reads CASSKQGVGNQPQHF. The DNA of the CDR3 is TGTGCCAGCAGCAAACAGGGGGTGGGGAATCAGCCCCAGCATTTT.

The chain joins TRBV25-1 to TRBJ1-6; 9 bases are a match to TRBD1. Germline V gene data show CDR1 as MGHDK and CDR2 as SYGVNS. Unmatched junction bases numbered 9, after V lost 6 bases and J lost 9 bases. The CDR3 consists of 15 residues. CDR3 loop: CASRKETGGFSPLHF. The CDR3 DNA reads TGTGCCAGCAGAAAGGAGACAGGGGGTTTTTCACCCCTCCACTTT.

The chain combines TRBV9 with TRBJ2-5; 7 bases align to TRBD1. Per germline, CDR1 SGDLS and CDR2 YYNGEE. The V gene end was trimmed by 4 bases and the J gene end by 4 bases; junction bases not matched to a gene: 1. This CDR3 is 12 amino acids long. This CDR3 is CASSSGGETQYF. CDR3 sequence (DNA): TGTGCCAGCAGCTCAGGGGGAGAGACCCAGTACTTC.

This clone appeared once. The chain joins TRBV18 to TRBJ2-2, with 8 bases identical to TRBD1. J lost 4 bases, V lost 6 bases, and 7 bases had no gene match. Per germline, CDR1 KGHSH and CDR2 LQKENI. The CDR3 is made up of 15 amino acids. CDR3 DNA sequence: TGTGCCAGCTCGACCGGACAGGGTAGCACCGGGGAGCTGTTTTTT. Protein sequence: CASSTGQGSTGELFF.